The rows below give T cell receptor beta chains drawn from one sample of a study of blood T cell repertoires in COVID-19. Sequencing was performed with immunoSEQ multiplex PCR; in TCRdb, only in-frame clones are kept and a portion is missing. The repertoire holds around 47,000 clones, with around 87% as singletons. Material: peripheral blood. These receptors were taken from a man aged 35-49 years with COVID-19, enrolled during active disease. CDR3s include the opening cysteine and the closing phenylalanine or tryptophan. A D gene is named only where the DNA matches it firmly. Clone size, where shown, is once, few, many, or a class for clones that have expanded.

>TRBV3-1/TRBV3-2|TRBJ2-7|few|TRBD2
CASSPGTSGSTYEQYF
TGTGCCAGCAGCCCTGGGACTAGCGGGAGCACCTACGAGCAGTACTTC
>TRBV5-4|TRBJ2-1|NA|NA
CASKAWGVGTNEQFF
TGTGCCAGCAAAGCGTGGGGAGTAGGAACCAATGAGCAGTTCTTC
>TRBV24-1|TRBJ2-3|NA|TRBD2
CATSDFVSSGGDTDTQYF
TGTGCCACCAGTGATTTTGTGTCTAGCGGGGGAGACACAGATACGCAGTATTTT
>TRBV9|TRBJ2-3|NA|NA
CASSVLGTDTQYF
TGTGCCAGCAGCGTATTAGGCACAGATACGCAGTATTTT
>TRBV25-1|TRBJ2-7|NA|TRBD2
CASSEGGGYPYEQYF
TGTGCCAGCAGTGAAGGGGGGGGATATCCCTACGAGCAGTACTTC
>TRBV19|TRBJ2-7|NA|TRBD1
CASSITVVGQGAYEQYF
TGTGCCAGTAGTATTACCGTGGTGGGACAGGGGGCCTACGAGCAGTACTTC
>TRBV6-5|TRBJ1-6|NA|NA
CASSYSMDTSPLHF
TGTGCCAGCAGTTACTCGATGGACACTTCACCCCTCCACTTT
>TRBV28|TRBJ2-3|NA|NA
CASTLQEGDYRVFRTQYF
TGTGCCAGCACCTTGCAGGAGGGGGACTACAGGGTGTTTCGTACGCAGTATTTT
>TRBV5-1|TRBJ2-1|NA|NA
CASSLPGEQFF
TGCGCCAGCAGCTTGCCGGGTGAGCAGTTCTTC
>TRBV5-1|TRBJ2-2|NA|TRBD1
CASSFGTANTGELFF
TGCGCCAGCAGCTTCGGGACAGCGAACACCGGGGAGCTGTTTTTT
>TRBV12-5|TRBJ1-1|NA|NA
CASGDMAGGAGKMNTEAFF
TGTGCTAGTGGCGATATGGCGGGGGGCGCGGGGAAGATGAACACTGAAGCTTTCTTT
>TRBV19|TRBJ2-7|once|TRBD1
CASSSGGYPGEQYF
TGTGCCAGTAGCTCAGGGGGCTACCCTGGGGAGCAGTACTTC
>TRBV4-1|TRBJ2-1|NA|TRBD2
CASSQSNGGAAYNEQFF
TGCGCCAGCAGCCAGAGCAACGGGGGGGCCGCCTACAATGAGCAGTTCTTC
>TRBV9|TRBJ1-3|NA|NA
CASSQGPGNTIYF
TGTGCCAGCAGCCAGGGGCCTGGAAACACCATATATTTT
>TRBV7-2|TRBJ2-3|NA|TRBD1
CASSLYRGSDTQYF
TGTGCCAGCAGCTTATACAGGGGCTCAGATACGCAGTATTTT
>TRBV28|TRBJ2-7|NA|TRBD2
CASKKREFYEQYF
TGTGCCAGCAAGAAGCGGGAGTTTTACGAGCAGTACTTC
>TRBV6-2/TRBV6-3|TRBJ2-3|NA|NA
CASSPDISRGTDTQYF
TGTGCCAGCAGCCCTGACATCTCCAGGGGCACAGATACGCAGTATTTT
>TRBV28|TRBJ1-4|NA|NA
CASLPGPNEKLFF
TGTGCCAGCTTGCCAGGGCCTAATGAAAAACTGTTTTTT
>TRBV2|TRBJ1-1|NA|TRBD1
CASRRQGTNTEAFF
TGTGCCAGCAGGCGACAGGGAACGAACACTGAAGCTTTCTTT
>TRBV19|TRBJ1-2|NA|NA
CASIPQTSANYGYTF
TGTGCCAGTATCCCCCAGACATCTGCTAACTATGGCTACACCTTC
>TRBV19|TRBJ2-7|NA|NA
CASTGGGLREQYF
TGTGCCAGTACCGGGGGAGGCCTACGGGAGCAGTACTTC
>TRBV7-9|TRBJ2-7|NA|NA
CASSLGRGPYYEQYF
TGTGCCAGCAGCTTAGGGCGGGGGCCTTACTACGAGCAGTACTTC
>TRBV27|TRBJ2-2|NA|NA
CARAYGLNTGELFF
TGTGCCAGGGCTTACGGACTAAACACCGGGGAGCTGTTTTTT
>TRBV4-1|TRBJ2-3|once|NA
CASSHPWPDTQYF
TGCGCCAGCAGCCATCCATGGCCAGATACGCAGTATTTT
>TRBV14|TRBJ1-4|NA|NA
CASSTGGREKLFF
TGTGCCAGCAGCACAGGAGGGCGGGAAAAACTGTTTTTT
>TRBV3-1/TRBV3-2|TRBJ1-3|once|NA
CASSQGSGGTGNTIYF
TGTGCCAGCAGCCAAGGATCTGGGGGGACTGGAAACACCATATATTTT
>TRBV6-1|TRBJ2-6|NA|TRBD1
CASSGRQGSGANVLTF
TGTGCCAGCAGTGGACGACAGGGTAGTGGGGCCAACGTCCTGACTTTC
>TRBV7-2|TRBJ2-1|NA|NA
CASSLSTAAYNEQFF
TGTGCCAGCAGCTTAAGCACCGCTGCCTACAATGAGCAGTTCTTC
>TRBV11-3|TRBJ2-1|NA|NA
CASSADGRDYNEQFF
TGTGCCAGCAGCGCCGACGGACGGGACTACAATGAGCAGTTCTTC
>TRBV11-3|TRBJ2-3|NA|TRBD1
CASSLDGQGARTDTQYF
TGTGCCAGCAGCTTAGATGGACAGGGGGCGAGGACAGATACGCAGTATTTT
>TRBV18|TRBJ2-2|NA|TRBD1
CASSRDRGNTGELFF
TGTGCCAGCTCACGCGACAGGGGTAACACCGGGGAGCTGTTTTTT
>TRBV7-9|TRBJ2-7|medium-sized|NA
CASSALGGDEQYF
TGTGCCAGCAGCGCCCTGGGGGGTGACGAGCAGTACTTC
>TRBV5-1|TRBJ2-5|NA|TRBD2
CASRSGGPETQYF
TGCGCCAGCAGGAGCGGGGGACCAGAGACCCAGTACTTC
>TRBV18|TRBJ2-3|NA|NA
CASSAKDTQYF
TGTGCCAGCTCAGCTAAAGATACGCAGTATTTT
>TRBV6-5|TRBJ2-7|NA|TRBD1
CASTTGDSYEQYF
TGTGCCAGCACTACAGGGGACTCCTACGAGCAGTACTTC
>TRBV5-4|TRBJ2-1|NA|TRBD1
CASSMDRGNEQFF
TGTGCCAGCAGCATGGACAGGGGCAATGAGCAGTTCTTC
>TRBV7-9|TRBJ1-1|NA|TRBD1
CASSLAGQGAGNTEAFF
TGTGCCAGCAGCTTAGCCGGACAGGGGGCTGGGAACACTGAAGCTTTCTTT
>TRBV7-9|TRBJ1-6|NA|NA
CASSLAGAFNSPLHF
TGTGCCAGCAGCTTAGCGGGGGCTTTCAATTCACCCCTCCACTTT
>TRBV5-1|TRBJ2-7|NA|NA
CASSLVGGADEQYF
TGCGCCAGCAGCTTGGTGGGGGGAGCGGACGAGCAGTACTTC
>TRBV10-3|TRBJ1-2|NA|NA
CAISARETVYGYTF
TGTGCCATCAGTGCCAGGGAAACCGTCTATGGCTACACCTTC
>TRBV1|TRBJ2-7|once|NA
CTSSLGGRPHEQYF
TGCACCAGCAGCCTTGGCGGGAGGCCCCACGAGCAGTACTTC
>TRBV3-1/TRBV3-2|TRBJ2-3|NA|NA
CASSQGGQSTDTQYF
TGTGCCAGCAGCCAGGGGGGACAGAGCACAGATACGCAGTATTTT
>TRBV11-2|TRBJ1-1|NA|NA
CASSLRLPPPPAFF
TGTGCCAGCAGCTTACGGTTGCCCCCCCCGCCGGCTTTCTTT
>TRBV5-6|TRBJ1-1|NA|NA
CASSLEQAFTEAFF
TGTGCCAGCAGCTTGGAACAGGCGTTCACTGAAGCTTTCTTT
>TRBV29-1|TRBJ2-4|once|TRBD1
CSVEEGRGAKNIQYF
TGCAGCGTTGAAGAGGGCAGGGGGGCCAAAAACATTCAGTACTTC
>TRBV7-2|TRBJ1-2|NA|TRBD1
CASSFFSGTDYGYTF
TGTGCCAGCAGTTTCTTCTCCGGGACAGACTATGGCTACACCTTC
>TRBV2|TRBJ2-5|NA|NA
CASINTEKTQYF
TGTGCCAGCATTAATACAGAGAAGACCCAGTACTTC